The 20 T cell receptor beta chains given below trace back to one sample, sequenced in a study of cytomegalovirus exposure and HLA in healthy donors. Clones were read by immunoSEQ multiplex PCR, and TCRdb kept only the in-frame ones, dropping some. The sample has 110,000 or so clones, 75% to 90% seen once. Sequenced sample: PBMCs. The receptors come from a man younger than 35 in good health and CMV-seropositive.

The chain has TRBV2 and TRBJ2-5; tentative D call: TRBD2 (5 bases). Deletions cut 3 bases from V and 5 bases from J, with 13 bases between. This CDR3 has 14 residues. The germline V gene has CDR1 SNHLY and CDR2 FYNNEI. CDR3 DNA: TGTGCCAGCAGTGAGAACCCGGGCGGGGAGACCCAGTACTTC. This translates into CASSENPGGETQYF.

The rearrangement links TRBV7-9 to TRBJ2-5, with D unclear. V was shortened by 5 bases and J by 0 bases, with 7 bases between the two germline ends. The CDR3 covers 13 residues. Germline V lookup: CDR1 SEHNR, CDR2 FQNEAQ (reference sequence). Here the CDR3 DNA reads TGTGCCAGCAGCCTCGACAACCAAGAGACCCAGTACTTC. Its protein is CASSLDNQETQYF.

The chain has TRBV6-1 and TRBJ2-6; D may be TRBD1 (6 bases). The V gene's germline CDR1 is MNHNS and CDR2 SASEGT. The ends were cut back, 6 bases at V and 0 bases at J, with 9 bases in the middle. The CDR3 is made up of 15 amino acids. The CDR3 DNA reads TGTGCCAGCAGGGACAGAAACTCTGGGGCCAACGTCCTGACTTTC. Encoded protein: CASRDRNSGANVLTF.

In nucleotides, the CDR3 is TGTGCCAGCAGTGAAGCCCTCGGGACAAAGGGCTACACCTTC. Translation gives CASSEALGTKGYTF. The chain couples TRBV6-1 to TRBJ1-2, with a tentative D call TRBD1 (6 bases). This CDR3 region has 14 residues. The V end was cut by 0 bases, the J end by 8 bases, with 13 bases between. Germline CDR1 and CDR2: MNHNS and SASEGT.

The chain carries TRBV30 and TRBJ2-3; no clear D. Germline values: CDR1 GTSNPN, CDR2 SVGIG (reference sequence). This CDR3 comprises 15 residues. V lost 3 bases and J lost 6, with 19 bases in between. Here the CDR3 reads CAWSAHKFAGDTQYF. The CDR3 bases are TGTGCCTGGAGCGCCCACAAGTTTGCCGGGGATACGCAGTATTTT. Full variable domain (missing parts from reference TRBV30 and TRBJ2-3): SQTIHQWPATLVQPVGSPLSLECTVEGTSNPNLYWYRQAAGRGLQLLFYSVGIGQISSEVPQNLSASRPQDRQFILSSKKLLLSDSGFYLCAWSAHKFAGDTQYFGPGTRLTVL.

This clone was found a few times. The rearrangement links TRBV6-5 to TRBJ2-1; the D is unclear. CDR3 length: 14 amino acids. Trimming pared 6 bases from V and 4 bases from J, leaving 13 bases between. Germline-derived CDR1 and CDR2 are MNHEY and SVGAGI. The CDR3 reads CASSPSSVYNEQFF. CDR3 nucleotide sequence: TGTGCCAGCAGCCCCTCCTCTGTTTACAATGAGCAGTTCTTC.

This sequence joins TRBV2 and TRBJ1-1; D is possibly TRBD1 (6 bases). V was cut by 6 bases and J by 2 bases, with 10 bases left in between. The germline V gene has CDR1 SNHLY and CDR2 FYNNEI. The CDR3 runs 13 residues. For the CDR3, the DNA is TGTGCCAGCAGCTTGGACAGAAACACTGAAGCTTTCTTT. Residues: CASSLDRNTEAFF.

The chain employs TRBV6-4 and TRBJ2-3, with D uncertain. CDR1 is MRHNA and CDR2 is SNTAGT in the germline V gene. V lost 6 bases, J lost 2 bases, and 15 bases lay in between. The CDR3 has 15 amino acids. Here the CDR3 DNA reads TGTGCCAGCAGCCCTGGTGGTAGCTACACAGATACGCAGTATTTT. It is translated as CASSPGGSYTDTQYF.

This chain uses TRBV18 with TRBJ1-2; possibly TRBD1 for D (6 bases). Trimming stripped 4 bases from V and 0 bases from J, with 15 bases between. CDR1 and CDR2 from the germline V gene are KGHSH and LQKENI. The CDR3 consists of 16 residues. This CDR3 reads CASSRLGATANYGYTF. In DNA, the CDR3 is TGTGCCAGCTCACGGTTGGGGGCAACAGCTAACTATGGCTACACCTTC. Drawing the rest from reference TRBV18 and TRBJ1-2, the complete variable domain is NAGVMQNPRHLVRRRGQEARLRCSPMKGHSHVYWYRQLPEEGLKFMVYLQKENIIDESGMPKERFSAEFPKEGPSILRIQQVVRGDSAAYFCASSRLGATANYGYTFGSGTRLTVV.

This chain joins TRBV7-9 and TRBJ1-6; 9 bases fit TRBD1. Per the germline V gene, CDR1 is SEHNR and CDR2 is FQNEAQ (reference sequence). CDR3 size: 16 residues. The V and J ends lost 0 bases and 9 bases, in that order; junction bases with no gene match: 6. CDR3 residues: CASSLASGQGISPLHF. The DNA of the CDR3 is TGTGCCAGCAGCTTAGCCAGCGGACAGGGGATTTCACCCCTCCACTTT.

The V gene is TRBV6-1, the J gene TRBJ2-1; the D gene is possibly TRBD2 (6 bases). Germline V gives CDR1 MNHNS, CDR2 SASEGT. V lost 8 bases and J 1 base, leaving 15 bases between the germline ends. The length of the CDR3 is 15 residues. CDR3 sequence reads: CASGNQRASYNEQFF. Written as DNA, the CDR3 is TGTGCCAGCGGGAACCAGCGGGCGTCCTACAATGAGCAGTTCTTC.

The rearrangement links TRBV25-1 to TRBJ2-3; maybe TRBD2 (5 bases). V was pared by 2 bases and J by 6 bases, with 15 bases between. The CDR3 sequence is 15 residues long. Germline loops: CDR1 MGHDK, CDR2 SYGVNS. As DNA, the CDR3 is TGTGCCAGCAGTGAAGGCCTAGCACCGGGGGATACGCAGTATTTT. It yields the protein CASSEGLAPGDTQYF.

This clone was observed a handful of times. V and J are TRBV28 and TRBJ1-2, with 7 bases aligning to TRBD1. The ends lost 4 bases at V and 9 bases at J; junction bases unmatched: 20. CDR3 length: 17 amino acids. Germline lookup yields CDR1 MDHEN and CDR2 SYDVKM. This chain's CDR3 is CASSSRGTADDSWSYTF. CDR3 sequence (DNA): TGTGCCAGCAGTTCCCGCGGGACAGCAGATGATAGCTGGAGCTACACCTTC.

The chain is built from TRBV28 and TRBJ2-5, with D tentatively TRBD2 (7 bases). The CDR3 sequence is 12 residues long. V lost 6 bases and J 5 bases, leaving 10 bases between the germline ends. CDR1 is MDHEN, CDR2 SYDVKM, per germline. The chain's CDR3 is CASRQGGETQYF. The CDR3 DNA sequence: TGTGCCAGCAGACAGGGAGGGGAGACCCAGTACTTC.

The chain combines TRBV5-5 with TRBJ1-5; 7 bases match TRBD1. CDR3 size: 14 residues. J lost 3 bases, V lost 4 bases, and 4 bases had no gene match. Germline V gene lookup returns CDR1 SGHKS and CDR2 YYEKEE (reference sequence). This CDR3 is CASSMGQHNQPQHF. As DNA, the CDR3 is TGTGCCAGCAGCATGGGACAGCACAATCAGCCCCAGCATTTT.

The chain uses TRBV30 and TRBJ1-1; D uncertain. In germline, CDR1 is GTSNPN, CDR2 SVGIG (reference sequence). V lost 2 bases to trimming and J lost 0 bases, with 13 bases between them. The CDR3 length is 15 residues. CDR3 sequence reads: CAWSFGVAVNTEAFF. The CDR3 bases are TGTGCCTGGAGTTTCGGGGTGGCTGTGAACACTGAAGCTTTCTTT.

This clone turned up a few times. The CDR3 loop is CASSFGADYGYTF. The CDR3 DNA reads TGCGCCAGCAGCTTCGGAGCTGACTATGGCTACACCTTC. This chain joins TRBV4-1 and TRBJ1-2; D not certain. Germline CDR1 reads MGHRA; CDR2 reads YSYEKL. The CDR3 is 13 residues long. V lost 5 bases, J lost 3 bases, and 10 bases lay in between.

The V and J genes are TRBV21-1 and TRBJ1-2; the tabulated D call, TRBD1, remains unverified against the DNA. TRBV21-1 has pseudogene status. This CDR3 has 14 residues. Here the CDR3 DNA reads TGTGCCAGCCCCAAGCCCCAGGGGTTAGAAGGCTACACCTTC. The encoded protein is CASPKPQGLEGYTF.

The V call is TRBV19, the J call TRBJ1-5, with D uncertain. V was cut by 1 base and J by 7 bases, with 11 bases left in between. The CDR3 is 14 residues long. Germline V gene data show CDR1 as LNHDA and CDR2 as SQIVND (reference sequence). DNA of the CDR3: TGTGCCAGTAGTATAGGGGCGCCTCGGCAGCCCCAGCATTTT. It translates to CASSIGAPRQPQHF.

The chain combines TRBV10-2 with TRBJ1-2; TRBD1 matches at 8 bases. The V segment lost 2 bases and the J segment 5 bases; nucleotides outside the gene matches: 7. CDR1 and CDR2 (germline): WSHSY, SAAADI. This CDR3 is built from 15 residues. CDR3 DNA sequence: TGCGCCAGCAGTGAGCCGGGACAGGAATTATATGGCTACACCTTC. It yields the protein CASSEPGQELYGYTF.